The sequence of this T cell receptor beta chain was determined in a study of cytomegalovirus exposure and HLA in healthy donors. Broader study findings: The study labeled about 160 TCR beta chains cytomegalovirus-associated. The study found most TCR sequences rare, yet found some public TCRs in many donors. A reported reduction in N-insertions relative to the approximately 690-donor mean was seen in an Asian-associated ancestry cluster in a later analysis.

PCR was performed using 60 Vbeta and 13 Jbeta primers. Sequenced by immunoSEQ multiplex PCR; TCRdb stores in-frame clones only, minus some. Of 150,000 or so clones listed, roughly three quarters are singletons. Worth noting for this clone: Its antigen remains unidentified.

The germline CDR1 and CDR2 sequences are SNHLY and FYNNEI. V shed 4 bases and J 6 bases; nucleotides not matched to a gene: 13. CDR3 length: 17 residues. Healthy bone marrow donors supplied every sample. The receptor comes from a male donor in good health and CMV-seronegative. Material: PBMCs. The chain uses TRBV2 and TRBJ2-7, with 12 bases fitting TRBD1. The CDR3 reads CASSGLGAGQGAGEQYF. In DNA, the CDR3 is TGTGCCAGCAGTGGCCTTGGCGCGGGACAGGGGGCAGGCGAGCAGTACTTC.